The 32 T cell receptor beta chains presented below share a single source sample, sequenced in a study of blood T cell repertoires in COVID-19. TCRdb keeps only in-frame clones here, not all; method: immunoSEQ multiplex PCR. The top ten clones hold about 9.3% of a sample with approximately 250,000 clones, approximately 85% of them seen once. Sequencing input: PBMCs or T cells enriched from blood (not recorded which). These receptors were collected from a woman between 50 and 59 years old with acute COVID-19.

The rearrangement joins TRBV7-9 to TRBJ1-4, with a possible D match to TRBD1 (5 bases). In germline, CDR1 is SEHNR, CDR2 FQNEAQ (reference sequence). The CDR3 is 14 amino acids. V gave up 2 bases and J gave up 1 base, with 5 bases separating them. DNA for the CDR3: TGTGCCAGCAGCTTAAGGGGAACTAATGAAAAACTGTTTTTT. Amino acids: CASSLRGTNEKLFF.

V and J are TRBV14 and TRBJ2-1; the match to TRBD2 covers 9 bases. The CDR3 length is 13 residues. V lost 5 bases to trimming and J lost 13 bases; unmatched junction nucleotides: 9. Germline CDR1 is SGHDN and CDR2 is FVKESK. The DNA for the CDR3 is TGTGCCAGCAGCATAGACTTAGCGGGAGATCAGTTCTTC. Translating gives CASSIDLAGDQFF.

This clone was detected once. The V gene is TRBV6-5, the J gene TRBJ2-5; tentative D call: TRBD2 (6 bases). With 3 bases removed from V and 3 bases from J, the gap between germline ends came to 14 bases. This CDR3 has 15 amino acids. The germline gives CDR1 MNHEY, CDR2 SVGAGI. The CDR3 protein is CASSYNPTSKETQYF. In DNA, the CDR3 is TGTGCCAGCAGTTATAATCCGACTAGTAAAGAGACCCAGTACTTC.

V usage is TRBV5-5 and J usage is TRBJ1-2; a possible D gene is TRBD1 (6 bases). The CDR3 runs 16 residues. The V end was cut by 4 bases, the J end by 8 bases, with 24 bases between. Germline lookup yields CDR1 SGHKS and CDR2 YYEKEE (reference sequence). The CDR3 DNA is TGTGCCAGCAGCCAGGAGGTCGGGACAATAAGGGGAGGCTACACCTTC. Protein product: CASSQEVGTIRGGYTF.

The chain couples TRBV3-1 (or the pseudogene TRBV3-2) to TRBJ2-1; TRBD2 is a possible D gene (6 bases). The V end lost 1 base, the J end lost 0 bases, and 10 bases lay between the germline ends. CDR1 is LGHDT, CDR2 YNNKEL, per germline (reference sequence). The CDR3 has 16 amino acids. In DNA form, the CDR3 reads TGTGCCAGCAGCCAAGTTCTGGGGGGCTCCTACAATGAGCAGTTCTTC. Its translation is CASSQVLGGSYNEQFF.

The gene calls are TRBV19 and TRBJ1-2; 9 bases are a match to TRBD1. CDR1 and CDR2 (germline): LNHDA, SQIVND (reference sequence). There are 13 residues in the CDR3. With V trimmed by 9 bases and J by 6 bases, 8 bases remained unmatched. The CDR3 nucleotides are TGTGCCAGCCGACGGGACAGGGCCGATGGCTACACCTTC. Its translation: CASRRDRADGYTF.

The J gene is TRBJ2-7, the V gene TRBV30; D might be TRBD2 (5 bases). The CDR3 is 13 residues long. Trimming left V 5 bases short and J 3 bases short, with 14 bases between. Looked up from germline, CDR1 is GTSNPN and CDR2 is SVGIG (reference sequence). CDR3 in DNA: TGTGCCTGGGGACTGAGAGGAAACTACGAGCAGTACTTC. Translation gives CAWGLRGNYEQYF.

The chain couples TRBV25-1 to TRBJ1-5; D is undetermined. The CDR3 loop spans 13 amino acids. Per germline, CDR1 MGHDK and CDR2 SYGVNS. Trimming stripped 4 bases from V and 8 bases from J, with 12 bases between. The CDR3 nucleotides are TGTGCCAGCAGTGCGTTAACCGGGAAGCCCCAGCATTTT. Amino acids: CASSALTGKPQHF.

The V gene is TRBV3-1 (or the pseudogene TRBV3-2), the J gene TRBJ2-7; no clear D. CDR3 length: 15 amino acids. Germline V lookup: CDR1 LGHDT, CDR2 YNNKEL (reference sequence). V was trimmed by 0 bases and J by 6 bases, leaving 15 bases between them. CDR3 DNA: TGTGCCAGCAGCCAAGATTTCGGGTCGGCTCTCGAGCAGTACTTC. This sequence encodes CASSQDFGSALEQYF.

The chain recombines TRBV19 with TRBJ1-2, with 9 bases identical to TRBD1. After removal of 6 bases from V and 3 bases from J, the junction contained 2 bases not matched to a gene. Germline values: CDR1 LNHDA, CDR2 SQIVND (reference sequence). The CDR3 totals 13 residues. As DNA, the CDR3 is TGTGCCAGTAGCGGGGACAGGGACTATGGCTACACCTTC. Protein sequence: CASSGDRDYGYTF.

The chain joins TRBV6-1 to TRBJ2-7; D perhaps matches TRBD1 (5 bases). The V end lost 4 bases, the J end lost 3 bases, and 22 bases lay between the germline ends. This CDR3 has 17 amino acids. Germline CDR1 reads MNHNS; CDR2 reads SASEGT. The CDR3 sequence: CASSGIGFQGENYEQYF. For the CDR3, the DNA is TGTGCCAGCAGTGGAATCGGTTTCCAAGGGGAAAACTACGAGCAGTACTTC.

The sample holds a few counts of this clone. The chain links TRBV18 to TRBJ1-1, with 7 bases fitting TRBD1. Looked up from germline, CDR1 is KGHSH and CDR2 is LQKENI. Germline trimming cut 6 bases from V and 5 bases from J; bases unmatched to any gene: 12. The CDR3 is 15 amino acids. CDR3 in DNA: TGTGCCAGCTCGCCCCCCAGGGACAGCCTTACTGAAGCTTTCTTT. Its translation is CASSPPRDSLTEAFF.

CDR3: CASSPSQASSGANVLTF. Here the CDR3 DNA reads TGTGCCAGCTCACCCTCTCAAGCATCCTCTGGGGCCAACGTCCTGACTTTC. The chain employs TRBV18 and TRBJ2-6; D call uncertain. The CDR3 has 17 residues. The germline CDR1 and CDR2 sequences are KGHSH and LQKENI. V was clipped by 3 bases and J by 0 bases, with 12 bases between them.

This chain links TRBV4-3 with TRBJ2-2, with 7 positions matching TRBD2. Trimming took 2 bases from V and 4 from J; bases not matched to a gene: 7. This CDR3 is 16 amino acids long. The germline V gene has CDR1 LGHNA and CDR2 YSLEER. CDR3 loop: CASSQSWGGITGELFF. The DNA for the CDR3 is TGCGCCAGCAGCCAATCATGGGGAGGGATCACCGGGGAGCTGTTTTTT.

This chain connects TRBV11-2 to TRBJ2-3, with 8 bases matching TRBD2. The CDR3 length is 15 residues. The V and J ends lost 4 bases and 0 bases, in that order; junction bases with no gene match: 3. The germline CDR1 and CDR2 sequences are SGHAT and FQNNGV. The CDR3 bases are TGTGCCAGCAGCTACACTAGCGGAAGCACAGATACGCAGTATTTT. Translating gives CASSYTSGSTDTQYF.

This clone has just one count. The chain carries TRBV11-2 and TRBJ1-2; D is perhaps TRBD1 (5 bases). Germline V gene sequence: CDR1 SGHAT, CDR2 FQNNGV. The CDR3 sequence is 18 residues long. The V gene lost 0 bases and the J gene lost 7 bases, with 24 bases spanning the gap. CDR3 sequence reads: CASSLDRNGGWKRGGYTF. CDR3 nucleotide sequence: TGTGCCAGCAGCTTAGATAGGAACGGGGGATGGAAGAGAGGTGGCTACACCTTC.

The CDR3 region is CASSAQQGNTGELFF. DNA of the CDR3: TGTGCCAGCTCAGCGCAACAGGGGAACACCGGGGAGCTGTTTTTT. The chain links TRBV18 to TRBJ2-2; D possibly corresponds to TRBD1 (6 bases). V lost 5 bases to trimming and J lost 1 base, with 11 bases between them. Per the germline V gene, CDR1 is KGHSH and CDR2 is LQKENI. The CDR3 is 15 residues long.

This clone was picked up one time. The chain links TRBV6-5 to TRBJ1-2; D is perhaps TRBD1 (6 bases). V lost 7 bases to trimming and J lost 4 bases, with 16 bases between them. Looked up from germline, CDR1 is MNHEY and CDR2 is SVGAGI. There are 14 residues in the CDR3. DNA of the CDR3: TGTGCCAGCACCTTACAGGGTACAATCTATGGCTACACCTTC. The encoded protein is CASTLQGTIYGYTF.

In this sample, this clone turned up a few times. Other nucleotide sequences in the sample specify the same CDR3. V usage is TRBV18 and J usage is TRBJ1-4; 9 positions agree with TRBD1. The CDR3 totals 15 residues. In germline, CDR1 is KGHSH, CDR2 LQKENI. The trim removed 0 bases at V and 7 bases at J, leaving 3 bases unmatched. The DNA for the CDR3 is TGTGCCAGCTCACCACCGGGACAGGGTGGTGAAAAACTGTTTTTT. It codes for CASSPPGQGGEKLFF.

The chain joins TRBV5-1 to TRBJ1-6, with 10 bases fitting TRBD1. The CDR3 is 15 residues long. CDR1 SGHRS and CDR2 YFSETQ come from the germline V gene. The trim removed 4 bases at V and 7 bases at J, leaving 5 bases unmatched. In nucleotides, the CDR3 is TGCGCCAGCAGCGAGACAGGGGGCTGGAATTCACCCCTCCACTTT. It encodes CASSETGGWNSPLHF. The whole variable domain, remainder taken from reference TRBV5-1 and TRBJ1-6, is KAGVTQTPRYLIKTRGQQVTLSCSPISGHRSVSWYQQTPGQGLQFLFEYFSETQRNKGNFPGRFSGRQFSNSRSEMNVSTLELGDSALYLCASSETGGWNSPLHFGNGTRLTVT.

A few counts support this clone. The CDR3 DNA reads TGTGCCAGCAGCCCAAACGGGGGGAGGGCTTTCTTT. Protein product: CASSPNGGRAFF. The chain carries TRBV7-9 and TRBJ1-1; tentatively, D is TRBD1 (5 bases). This CDR3 spans 12 amino acids. Trimming cost V 5 bases and J 11 bases, with 15 bases left between them. Germline values: CDR1 SEHNR, CDR2 FQNEAQ (reference sequence).

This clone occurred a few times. The CDR3 sequence: CASSWDRFNEKLFF. CDR3 in DNA: TGTGCCAGCAGCTGGGACAGGTTTAATGAAAAACTGTTTTTT. The chain combines TRBV7-9 with TRBJ1-4, with 8 positions matching TRBD1. The J segment lost 4 bases and the V segment lost 4 bases, leaving 2 bases of the junction unmatched. This CDR3 is 14 amino acids long. Germline loops: CDR1 SEHNR, CDR2 FQNEAQ (reference sequence).

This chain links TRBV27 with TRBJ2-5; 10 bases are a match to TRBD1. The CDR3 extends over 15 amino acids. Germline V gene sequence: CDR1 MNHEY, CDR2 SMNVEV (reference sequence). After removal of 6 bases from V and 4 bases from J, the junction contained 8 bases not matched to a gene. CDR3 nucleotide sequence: TGTGCCAGCAGAACCGGGACAGGGGTGCCAGAGACCCAGTACTTC. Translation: CASRTGTGVPETQYF.

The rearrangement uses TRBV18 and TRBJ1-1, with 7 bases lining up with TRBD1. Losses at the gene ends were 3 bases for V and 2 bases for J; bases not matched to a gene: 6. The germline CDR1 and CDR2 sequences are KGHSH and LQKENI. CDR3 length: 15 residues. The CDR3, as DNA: TGTGCCAGCTCACCCGCGACAGGGTCCAACACTGAAGCTTTCTTT. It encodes CASSPATGSNTEAFF.

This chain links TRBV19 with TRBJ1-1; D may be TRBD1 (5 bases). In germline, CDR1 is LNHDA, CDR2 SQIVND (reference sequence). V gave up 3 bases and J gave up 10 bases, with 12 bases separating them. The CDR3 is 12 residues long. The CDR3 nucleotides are TGTGCCAGTAGTATCCCAGGGTCCCCAGCTTTCTTT. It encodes CASSIPGSPAFF.

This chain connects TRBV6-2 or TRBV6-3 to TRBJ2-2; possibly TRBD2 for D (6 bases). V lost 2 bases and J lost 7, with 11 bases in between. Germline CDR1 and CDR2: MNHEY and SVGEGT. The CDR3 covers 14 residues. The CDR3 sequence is CASSYGGTVGELFF. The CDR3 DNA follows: TGTGCCAGCAGTTACGGCGGGACGGTCGGGGAGCTGTTTTTT.

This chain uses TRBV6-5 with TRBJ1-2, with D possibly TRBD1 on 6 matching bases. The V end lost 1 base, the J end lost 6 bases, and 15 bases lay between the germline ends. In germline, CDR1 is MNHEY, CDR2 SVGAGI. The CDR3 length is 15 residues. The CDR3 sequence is CASSYYREGIDGYTF. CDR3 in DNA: TGTGCCAGCAGTTACTACAGGGAAGGAATTGATGGCTACACCTTC.

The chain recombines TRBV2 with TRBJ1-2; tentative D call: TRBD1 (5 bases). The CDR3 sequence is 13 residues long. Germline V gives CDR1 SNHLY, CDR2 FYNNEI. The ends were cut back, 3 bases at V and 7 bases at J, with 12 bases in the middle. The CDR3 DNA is TGTGCCAGCAGTGACCAGGGTTGGATTGGCTACACCTTC. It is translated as CASSDQGWIGYTF.

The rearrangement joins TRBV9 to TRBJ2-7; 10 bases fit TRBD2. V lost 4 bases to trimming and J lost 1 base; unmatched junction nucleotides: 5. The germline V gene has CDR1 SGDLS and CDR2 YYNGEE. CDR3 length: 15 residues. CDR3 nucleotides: TGTGCCAGCAGCACCACTAGCGGGGCATCCTACGAGCAGTACTTC. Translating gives CASSTTSGASYEQYF.

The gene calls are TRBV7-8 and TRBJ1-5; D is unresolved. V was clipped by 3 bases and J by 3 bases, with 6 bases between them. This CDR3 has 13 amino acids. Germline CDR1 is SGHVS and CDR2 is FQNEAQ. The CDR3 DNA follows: TGTGCCAGCAGCTTGGGCGTCAATCAGCCCCAGCATTTT. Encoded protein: CASSLGVNQPQHF.

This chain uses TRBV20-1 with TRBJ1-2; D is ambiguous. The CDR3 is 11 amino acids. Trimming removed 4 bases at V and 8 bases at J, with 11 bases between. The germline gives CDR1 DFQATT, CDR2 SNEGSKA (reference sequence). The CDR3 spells CSAMFSEGYTF. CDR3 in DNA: TGCAGTGCTATGTTCAGCGAAGGCTACACCTTC.

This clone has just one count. The CDR3 loop is CAWSVKGQGYQPQHF. The CDR3 DNA sequence: TGTGCCTGGAGTGTCAAGGGACAGGGTTATCAGCCCCAGCATTTT. The chain couples TRBV30 to TRBJ1-5; 9 nucleotides align to TRBD1. The V and J ends lost 0 bases and 5 bases, in that order; junction bases with no gene match: 5. CDR3 length: 15 amino acids. Germline loops: CDR1 GTSNPN, CDR2 SVGIG (reference sequence).